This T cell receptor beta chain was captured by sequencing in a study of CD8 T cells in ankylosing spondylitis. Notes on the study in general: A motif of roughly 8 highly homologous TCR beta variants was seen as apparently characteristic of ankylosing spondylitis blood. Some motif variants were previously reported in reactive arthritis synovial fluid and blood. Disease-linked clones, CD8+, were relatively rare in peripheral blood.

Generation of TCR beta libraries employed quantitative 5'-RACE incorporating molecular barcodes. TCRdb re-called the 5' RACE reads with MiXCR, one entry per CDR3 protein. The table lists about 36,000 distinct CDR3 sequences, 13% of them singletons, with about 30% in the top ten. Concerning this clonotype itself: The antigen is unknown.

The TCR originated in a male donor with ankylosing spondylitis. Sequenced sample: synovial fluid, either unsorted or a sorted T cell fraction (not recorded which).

This CDR3 reads CASSQDFQVHSYEQYF. The CDR3 DNA reads TGCGCCAGCAGCCAAGATTTTCAGGTACACTCCTACGAGCAGTACTTC. This chain joins TRBV4-3 and TRBJ2-7; no reliable D call. Germline CDR1 and CDR2: LGHNA and YSLEER. V was trimmed by 0 bases and J by 0 bases, leaving 12 bases between them. The CDR3 runs 16 residues.